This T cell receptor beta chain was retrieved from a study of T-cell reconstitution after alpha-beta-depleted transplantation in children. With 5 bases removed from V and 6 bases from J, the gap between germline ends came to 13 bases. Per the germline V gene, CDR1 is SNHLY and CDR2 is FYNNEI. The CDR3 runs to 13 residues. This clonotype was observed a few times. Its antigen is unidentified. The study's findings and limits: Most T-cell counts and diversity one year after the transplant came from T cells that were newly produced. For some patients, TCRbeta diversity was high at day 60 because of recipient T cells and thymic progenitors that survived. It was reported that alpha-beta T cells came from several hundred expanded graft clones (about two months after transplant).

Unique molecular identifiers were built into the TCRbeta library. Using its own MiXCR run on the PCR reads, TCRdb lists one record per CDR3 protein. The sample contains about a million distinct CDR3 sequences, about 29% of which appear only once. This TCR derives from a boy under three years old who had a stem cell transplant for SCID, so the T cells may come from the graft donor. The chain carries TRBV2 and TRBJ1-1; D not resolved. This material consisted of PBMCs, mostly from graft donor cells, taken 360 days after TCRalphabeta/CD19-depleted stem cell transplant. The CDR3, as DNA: TGTGCCAGCAGTTATACAAAAACCCCTGAAGCTTTCTTT. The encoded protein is CASSYTKTPEAFF.